This T cell receptor beta chain was captured in a study of tumor-infiltrating lymphocytes in primary liver carcinoma. In addition to blood RNA drawn from unsorted whole blood, germline DNA was extracted. From roughly 0.55 ug of total RNA, TCR beta-specific cDNA was reverse-transcribed using a constant-region primer. ARM-PCR, slightly modified, supplied the TCR beta libraries through three nested multiplex PCR rounds. TCRdb re-called the multiplex PCR reads with MiXCR, one entry per CDR3 protein. The table records fewer than 250,000 distinct CDR3 sequences, approximately 65% of them present only once. This clonotype occurred once. A single base separates this from a much larger clone, so it may be a read error. The CDR3 does not end in the conserved phenylalanine or tryptophan, so this is likely a read error. Material: peripheral blood. The sequence derives from a woman in her sixties or seventies with primary liver carcinoma and hepatitis B virus infection.

The CDR3 nucleotides read TGTGCCAGCAGTGCCGTCAGTAACTATGGCTACACCCTC. Its translation is CASSAVSNYGYTL. This rearrangement joins TRBV6-1 to TRBJ1-2; D is uncertain. The V gene lost 4 bases and the J gene lost 1 base, with 7 bases spanning the gap. CDR3 length: 13 residues. Germline values: CDR1 MNHNS, CDR2 SASEGT.